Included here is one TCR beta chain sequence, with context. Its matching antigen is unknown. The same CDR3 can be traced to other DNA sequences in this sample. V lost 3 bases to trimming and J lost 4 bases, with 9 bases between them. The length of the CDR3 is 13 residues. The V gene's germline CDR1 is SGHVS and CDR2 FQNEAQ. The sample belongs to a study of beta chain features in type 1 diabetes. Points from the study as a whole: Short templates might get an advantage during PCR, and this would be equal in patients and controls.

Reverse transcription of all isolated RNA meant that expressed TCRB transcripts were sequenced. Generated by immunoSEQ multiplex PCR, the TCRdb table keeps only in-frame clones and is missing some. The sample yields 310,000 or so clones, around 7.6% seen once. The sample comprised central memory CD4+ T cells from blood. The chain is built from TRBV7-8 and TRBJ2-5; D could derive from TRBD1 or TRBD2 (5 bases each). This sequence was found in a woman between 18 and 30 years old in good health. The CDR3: CASSFEGRETQYF. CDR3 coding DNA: TGTGCCAGCAGCTTTGAGGGGCGAGAGACCCAGTACTTC.